This T cell receptor (beta chain) stems from a study of CD8 T cells in Susac syndrome. V was shortened by 10 bases and J by 4 bases, with 7 bases between the two germline ends. The V gene's germline CDR1 is SEHNR and CDR2 FQNEAQ (reference sequence). The CDR3 runs to 11 residues. When the RNA was reverse transcribed, random hexamers were used with an input of roughly 0.45 to 1 ug. MiXCR, applied by TCRdb to the immunoSEQ multiplex PCR reads, yields one record per CDR3 protein. The sample has about 140,000 distinct CDR3 sequences; roughly 94% are singletons. The TCR sequence derives from a human donor in good health. The rearrangement joins TRBV7-9 to TRBJ2-2, with D hard to call. The sequenced material came from CD8+ T cells from PBMCs. The CDR3: CATVSTGELFF. CDR3 DNA: TGTGCCACCGTCAGCACCGGGGAGCTGTTTTTT.